This T cell receptor beta chain was found in a study of memory CD4+ T cells and cytomegalovirus serostatus. Overall study: This sample comes from healthy Belgian adults, several CMV seropositive, 20 to 25 seronegative. Findings and limits, study-wide: Suggested: most of the CMV-linked TCR signature lies in CD4+ memory cells.

A remark on this clone: Its antigen is undetermined.

Assay: immunoSEQ multiplex PCR; the TCRdb copy retains only in-frame clones and omits some. The sample has about 44,000 clones, about four fifths seen once. The sort gate was single viable CD3+CD4+CD8-CD45RO+ cells for memory CD4+ T cells. Serum IgG to CMV pp150, pp28, p38 and p52 defined serostatus. The sample comprised memory CD4+ T cells from blood. The TCR was taken from an adult in good health and CMV-seronegative.

The CDR3 DNA reads as TGTGCCAGCAGCTGGGGGACAGGGCGTGCTTTCTTT. Its translation is CASSWGTGRAFF. V is TRBV7-2 and J is TRBJ1-1; 9 nucleotides line up with TRBD1. Germline-derived CDR1 and CDR2 are SGHTA and FQGNSA. The CDR3 spans 12 residues. V lost 4 bases and J lost 11; bases outside the gene matches: 5. The full variable domain, with the rest looked up from reference TRBV7-2 and TRBJ1-1, is GAGVSQSPSNKVTEKGKDVELRCDPISGHTALYWYRQSLGQGLEFLIYFQGNSAPDKSGLPSDRFSAERTGGSVSTLTIQRTQQEDSAVYLCASSWGTGRAFFGQGTRLTVV.